The next 7 T cell receptor beta chains were all read from a single sample in a study of blood T cell repertoires in COVID-19 (TCRdb year 2020). Library prep was done by the immunoSEQ multiplex PCR assay. What TCRdb holds here is the immuneACCESS table cut down to in-frame rearrangements. Part of the clones is not present; checked against another copy, under half of the missing clones reflect an unresolved V gene, and the others are unexplained. The sample includes 20,000 to 25,000 clones, with less than 95% observed a single time. Clones ranked in the top ten supply roughly 2.5% of the sample. The sample was peripheral blood. These TCRs come from a man between 65 and 85 years old with acute or convalescent COVID-19.

The chain carries TRBV18 and TRBJ2-7; possible D gene TRBD1, 5 bases. The CDR3 consists of 15 residues. Deletions cut 5 bases from V and 0 bases from J, with 14 bases between. Per the germline V gene, CDR1 is KGHSH and CDR2 is LQKENI. The CDR3 sequence is CASSNPRDGSYEQYF. For the CDR3, the DNA is TGTGCCAGCTCAAATCCCAGGGATGGCTCCTACGAGCAGTACTTC.

The J gene is TRBJ2-7, the V gene TRBV5-6; no definite D call. Trimming removed 4 bases at V and 0 bases at J, with 17 bases between. The length of the CDR3 is 16 residues. The germline V gene encodes CDR1 SGHDT and CDR2 YYEEEE. Written as DNA, the CDR3 is TGTGCCAGCAGCACCCTCCGCCAGAAGCGCTCCTACGAGCAGTACTTC. Its translation: CASSTLRQKRSYEQYF. The complete variable domain, with remaining parts taken from reference TRBV5-6 and TRBJ2-7, reads DAGVTQSPTHLIKTRGQQVTLRCSPKSGHDTVSWYQQALGQGPQFIFQYYEEEERQRGNFPDRFSGHQFPNYSSELNVNALLLGDSALYLCASSTLRQKRSYEQYFGPGTRLTVT.

The V and J genes are TRBV28 and TRBJ2-7; TRBD1 matches at 8 bases. From germline, CDR1 is MDHEN and CDR2 SYDVKM. There are 14 residues in the CDR3. V gave up 6 bases and J gave up 0 bases; unmatched junction bases: 4. The CDR3 DNA reads TGTGCCAGCAGCCCCGGGACAGGCTCCTACGAGCAGTACTTC. Protein sequence: CASSPGTGSYEQYF.

This rearrangement joins TRBV19 to TRBJ1-3, with 9 positions matching TRBD1. V lost 5 bases and J lost 5; bases outside the gene matches: 10. The CDR3 is 16 amino acids. Looked up from germline, CDR1 is LNHDA and CDR2 is SQIVND (reference sequence). The CDR3 spells CASSPSNRGQRNTIYF. The CDR3 DNA reads as TGTGCCAGTAGTCCAAGCAACAGGGGGCAGAGAAACACCATATATTTT.

V is TRBV6-2 or TRBV6-3 and J is TRBJ2-2, with 8 bases fitting TRBD2. The CDR3 is 15 amino acids. Trimming at V came to 6 bases and at J to 4 bases, leaving 7 bases not matched to a gene. Germline lookup yields CDR1 MNHEY and CDR2 SVGEGT. CDR3 residues: CASSPPGGRTGELFF. For the CDR3, the DNA is TGTGCCAGCAGCCCTCCGGGGGGGCGCACCGGGGAGCTGTTTTTT.

V gene TRBV7-2 combines with J gene TRBJ1-5, with a possible D match to TRBD1 (5 bases). Germline V CDR1 and CDR2: SGHTA, FQGNSA. The germline V and J ends were trimmed by 3 bases and 0 bases, with 9 bases remaining between them. CDR3 length: 15 amino acids. The CDR3 DNA is TGTGCCAGCAGCTTTGCAGGGAATAGCAATCAGCCCCAGCATTTT. Protein: CASSFAGNSNQPQHF.

The chain is built from TRBV7-9 and TRBJ2-7, with TRBD2 identical over 7 bases. This CDR3 spans 13 amino acids. The germline gives CDR1 SEHNR, CDR2 FQNEAQ (reference sequence). V lost 3 bases to trimming and J lost 6 bases; unmatched junction nucleotides: 5. CDR3 in DNA: TGTGCCAGCAGCTTGGGGGGGAACAGCGAGCAGTACTTC. The encoded protein is CASSLGGNSEQYF.